This TCR beta chain was recovered during a study of blood T cell repertoires in COVID-19. Turning to the study itself: COVID-19 samples collected from the United States, Italy and Spain covered acute and convalescent phases. T cells, B-cell-depleted T cells, or PBMCs supplied cDNA or gDNA.

Participants spanned ages roughly 18 to 95 years and resided in fewer than 30 US areas. Clinical histories supplied by participants themselves formed the basis of cohort assignment. The CDR3 spans 16 residues. Germline CDR1 and CDR2: MNHEY and SMNVEV (reference sequence). With 10 bases clipped from V and 4 bases from J, the junction kept 12 bases outside the gene matches. Data came from immunoSEQ multiplex PCR; TCRdb stores just in-frame clones and leaves some out. The sample has a few hundred thousand clones, roughly 91% seen once. The source is an older woman in a cohort exposed to, infected with or recovered from COVID-19 (not recorded which). Sequenced input: PBMCs or T cells enriched from blood (not recorded which). The rearrangement links TRBV27 to TRBJ1-6; 8 bases align to TRBD1. The CDR3 DNA reads TGTGCCACCCAAAGGACAGGGCCTCTTTATAATTCACCCCTCCACTTT. Residues: CATQRTGPLYNSPLHF.